The clone carrying this TCR beta chain was detected once. Per the study methods: From reference gene primer amplification, estimates of nucleated cell counts were derived. Produced via immunoSEQ multiplex PCR; TCRdb's table is partial and in-frame only. D and trimming come from the DNA, and the V and J calls and clone size come from that table. The table includes around 190,000 clones, about 76% detected once. The record originates from a study of blood T cell repertoires in COVID-19. Turning to the study itself: Donors in the United States, Italy and Spain gave samples during acute or convalescent COVID-19. The cDNA or gDNA used as material had been derived from T cells, B-cell-depleted T cells, or PBMCs.

This CDR3 is built from 14 residues. V was pared by 2 bases and J by 6 bases, with 12 bases between. Germline V gives CDR1 LGHNT, CDR2 FRNRAP. V is TRBV12-5 and J is TRBJ2-3, with a tentative D call TRBD2 (5 bases). The source of this sequence is a woman in her fifties or sixties with active or convalescent COVID-19. Sample: peripheral blood. DNA for the CDR3: TGTGCTAGTGGTTTGAACGGGAAATGGGATACGCAGTATTTT. Its translation is CASGLNGKWDTQYF.